Shown below are 21 T cell receptor beta chains from a single sample sequenced in a study of Ad26.COV2.S vaccination and SARS-CoV-2 variants (dated by TCRdb to the early 2020s). According to the study, the label for this sample's treatment or condition signals: about 20 received Ad26.COV2.S at low or high dose, single or two shots; five or six received placebo; per-sample allocation not given. For vaccine and placebo recipients, the sequenced repertoires came from samples collected on day 63 after the first injection. The library was produced with the immunoSEQ multiplex PCR assay. As stored in TCRdb, this immuneACCESS dataset retains in-frame rearrangements with V and J assigned. A fraction of the clones does not appear; measured against another copy, unresolved V genes explain less than half of the discrepancy, and the remainder lacks a known reason. Recorded for this sample are about 680,000 clones; 80% to 90% of them occurred a single time. The top ten constitute approximately 1.5% of the sample.

This specimen consisted of peripheral blood, obtained in a trial of Ad26.COV2.S vaccine versus placebo. These receptors were collected from a person between 18 and 59 years old who received the Ad26.COV2.S COVID-19 vaccine or a placebo.

A single count supports this clone. The V and J genes are TRBV19 and TRBJ2-5; TRBD2 agrees at 10 bases. CDR3 size: 16 residues. Germline V gene data show CDR1 as LNHDA and CDR2 as SQIVND (reference sequence). The trim removed 5 bases at V and 1 base at J, leaving 7 bases unmatched. The CDR3 bases are TGTGCCAGTAGTGCGACTAGCGGGCCGGGCCAAGAGACCCAGTACTTC. It yields the protein CASSATSGPGQETQYF.

The gene calls are TRBV12-3 or TRBV12-4 and TRBJ2-1, with TRBD2 matching over 8 bases. The length of the CDR3 is 12 residues. J gave up 12 bases and V 6 bases, and 7 bases lay outside the gene matches. CDR3 protein: CASSLGAGGQFF. In nucleotides, the CDR3 is TGTGCCAGCAGCCTTGGGGCGGGGGGGCAGTTCTTC.

This rearrangement joins TRBV2 to TRBJ1-5, with D tentatively TRBD1 (5 bases). This CDR3 is built from 13 residues. V lost 8 bases and J lost 4, with 12 bases in between. Germline values: CDR1 SNHLY, CDR2 FYNNEI. CDR3 in DNA: TGTGCCAGCCAGTGGGGCATAAATCAGCCCCAGCATTTT. This sequence encodes CASQWGINQPQHF.

The rearrangement joins TRBV7-2 to TRBJ2-3; TRBD1 aligns across 10 bases. There are 15 residues in the CDR3. The ends lost 5 bases at V and 4 bases at J; junction bases unmatched: 6. Germline V gene data show CDR1 as SGHTA and CDR2 as FQGNSA. The CDR3 coding sequence is TGTGCCAGCAGCGCGGGACAGGGGTTACCAGATACGCAGTATTTT. It codes for CASSAGQGLPDTQYF.

The V and J genes are TRBV10-3 and TRBJ1-2; D call uncertain. Germline CDR1 ENHRY, CDR2 SYGVKD. Deletions cut 8 bases from V and 3 bases from J, with 10 bases between. This CDR3 region has 12 residues. CDR3 residues: CAISADHYGYTF. In DNA form, the CDR3 reads TGTGCCATCTCGGCGGATCACTATGGCTACACCTTC.

The J gene is TRBJ1-4, the V gene TRBV2; tentatively, D is TRBD1 (5 bases). Trimming left V 2 bases short and J 8 bases short, with 12 bases between. The CDR3 totals 14 residues. The V gene's germline CDR1 is SNHLY and CDR2 FYNNEI. The CDR3, as DNA: TGTGCCAGCAGTGAATCGTCACAGGAGGAAAAACTGTTTTTT. It specifies CASSESSQEEKLFF.

The chain uses TRBV10-3 and TRBJ2-1; 7 bases align to TRBD2. V gave up 0 bases and J gave up 2 bases; unmatched junction bases: 4. There are 16 residues in the CDR3. Germline loops: CDR1 ENHRY, CDR2 SYGVKD. For the CDR3, the DNA is TGTGCCATCAGTGAGTCGGTGGGGGGGGCCTACAATGAGCAGTTCTTC. It is translated as CAISESVGGAYNEQFF.

In its sample, this clone was seen once. The chain employs TRBV27 and TRBJ2-7; the match to TRBD1 covers 7 bases. CDR1 MNHEY and CDR2 SMNVEV come from the germline V gene (reference sequence). The CDR3 length is 15 residues. V lost 5 bases, J lost 3 bases, and 10 bases stayed unmatched. The CDR3 nucleotides read TGTGCCAGCAGTCCCACGACAGGGACCAGCTACGAGCAGTACTTC. This codes for CASSPTTGTSYEQYF.

Note on this clone: This sample includes further DNA sequences coding for the same CDR3. The chain joins TRBV18 to TRBJ1-2; possible D gene TRBD1, 5 bases. Germline values: CDR1 KGHSH, CDR2 LQKENI. The V gene lost 3 bases and the J gene lost 2 bases, with 7 bases spanning the gap. This CDR3 has 13 residues. The CDR3 sequence: CASSPTENYGYTF. Written as DNA, the CDR3 is TGTGCCAGCTCACCGACAGAGAACTATGGCTACACCTTC.

This chain joins TRBV11-2 and TRBJ2-1, with D perhaps matching TRBD2 (5 bases). Looked up from germline, CDR1 is SGHAT and CDR2 is FQNNGV. This CDR3 has 15 amino acids. Trimming took off 4 bases at V and 7 bases at J, with 17 bases between the two ends. CDR3 sequence: CASSSDGLAWNEQFF. CDR3 DNA: TGTGCCAGCAGCTCGGACGGGCTAGCTTGGAATGAGCAGTTCTTC.

V and J are TRBV5-1 and TRBJ2-7, with D possibly matching TRBD1 (6 bases). The V and J ends lost 4 bases and 2 bases respectively, with 10 bases between them. Germline V CDR1 and CDR2: SGHRS, YFSETQ. The length of the CDR3 is 13 residues. CDR3 region: CASSIGQPYEQYF. In DNA form, the CDR3 reads TGCGCCAGCAGCATAGGACAGCCCTACGAGCAGTACTTC.

The V gene is TRBV18, the J gene TRBJ1-2; TRBD1 matches 7 bases. This CDR3 is built from 14 residues. The V gene end was trimmed by 4 bases and the J gene end by 6 bases; junction bases not matched to a gene: 8. The germline CDR1 and CDR2 sequences are KGHSH and LQKENI. CDR3 amino acids: CASSQGASLNGYTF. The CDR3 DNA sequence: TGTGCCAGCTCACAGGGGGCGAGTCTCAATGGCTACACCTTC.

DNA for the CDR3: TGTGCCAGCAGTGACTTCTACGAGCAGTACTTC. This translates into CASSDFYEQYF. The chain links TRBV25-1 to TRBJ2-7; D ambiguous. The germline V gene has CDR1 MGHDK and CDR2 SYGVNS. The CDR3 spans 11 residues. The ends were cut back, 3 bases at V and 3 bases at J, with 3 bases in the middle.

This clone was seen a few times. Other DNA sequences within the sample encode an identical CDR3. DNA for the CDR3: TGTGCCAGCAGTTACTCGGGACTAGATAGCTACGAGCAGTACTTC. This codes for CASSYSGLDSYEQYF. This chain links TRBV6-5 with TRBJ2-7; 8 bases agree with TRBD2. After removal of 0 bases from V and 3 bases from J, the junction contained 4 bases not matched to a gene. This CDR3 spans 15 amino acids. Germline V gene sequence: CDR1 MNHEY, CDR2 SVGAGI.

The chain employs TRBV6-2 or TRBV6-3 and TRBJ2-3, with TRBD2 matching over 7 bases. Germline trimming cut 6 bases from V and 1 base from J; bases unmatched to any gene: 4. Germline V gives CDR1 MNHEY, CDR2 SVGEGT. The CDR3 is 14 amino acids. The CDR3 bases are TGTGCCAGCAGCCGGGACTATGGCACAGATACGCAGTATTTT. Protein: CASSRDYGTDTQYF.

Only a few counts were recorded for this clone. V gene TRBV7-2 combines with J gene TRBJ2-5; 9 nucleotides line up with TRBD2. Looked up from germline, CDR1 is SGHTA and CDR2 is FQGNSA. With V trimmed by 2 bases and J by 10 bases, 11 bases remained unmatched. The CDR3 is 15 residues long. The CDR3 here is CASSLPAGGLGDQYF. The DNA of the CDR3 is TGTGCCAGCAGCTTACCCGCGGGGGGGCTTGGTGACCAGTACTTC. Complete variable domain (other parts from reference TRBV7-2 and TRBJ2-5): GAGVSQSPSNKVTEKGKDVELRCDPISGHTALYWYRQSLGQGLEFLIYFQGNSAPDKSGLPSDRFSAERTGGSVSTLTIQRTQQEDSAVYLCASSLPAGGLGDQYFGPGTRLLVL.

The CDR3 is CASSVGVANSYEQYF. The DNA of the CDR3 is TGTGCCAGCAGCGTCGGAGTAGCGAACTCCTACGAGCAGTACTTC. The rearrangement joins TRBV11-2 to TRBJ2-7; maybe TRBD2 (5 bases). The CDR3 is 15 amino acids. V dropped 5 bases and J dropped 0 bases, with 14 bases sitting between them. CDR1 SGHAT and CDR2 FQNNGV come from the germline V gene.

The chain recombines TRBV10-3 with TRBJ2-3; 16 bases match TRBD2. Germline V gene data show CDR1 as ENHRY and CDR2 as SYGVKD. This CDR3 spans 19 amino acids. Germline trimming cut 4 bases from V and 0 bases from J; bases unmatched to any gene: 7. The CDR3 DNA reads as TGTGCCATCAGTGGACCGGGACTAGCGGGGGGGATTAGCACAGATACGCAGTATTTT. Translating gives CAISGPGLAGGISTDTQYF.

V gene TRBV5-1 combines with J gene TRBJ2-5; possibly TRBD2 for D (6 bases). The CDR3 is 13 amino acids. CDR1 SGHRS and CDR2 YFSETQ come from the germline V gene. V shed 6 bases and J shed 2 bases, with 11 bases lying between them. CDR3 region: CASTRDLQETQYF. CDR3 in DNA: TGCGCCAGCACCAGGGACTTGCAAGAGACCCAGTACTTC.

The rearrangement joins TRBV4-2 to TRBJ2-3; 9 bases agree with TRBD2. From germline, CDR1 is LGHNA and CDR2 YNFKEQ. This CDR3 spans 15 amino acids. Unmatched junction bases numbered 5, after V lost 0 bases and J lost 7 bases. CDR3 sequence: CASSQETSGLNTQYF. The CDR3 DNA follows: TGTGCCAGCAGCCAAGAAACTAGCGGGTTGAATACGCAGTATTTT.

The chain recombines TRBV2 with TRBJ2-3, with D perhaps being TRBD1 or TRBD2 (7 bases each). V lost 8 bases and J lost 5, with 17 bases in between. The CDR3 contains 14 residues. CDR1 SNHLY and CDR2 FYNNEI come from the germline V gene. The CDR3 DNA sequence: TGTGCCAGCGGTTTACAGGGGAGGGAAGATACGCAGTATTTT. Residues: CASGLQGREDTQYF. The full variable domain, in which reference TRBV2 and TRBJ2-3 provide the parts outside the CDR3, is EPEVTQTPSHQVTQMGQEVILRCVPISNHLYFYWYRQILGQKVEFLVSFYNNEISEKSEIFDDQFSVERPDGSNFTLKIRSTKLEDSAMYFCASGLQGREDTQYFGPGTRLTVL.